The clone carrying this T cell receptor (beta chain) has only a few counts. Its specificity is unknown. The authors made TCR cDNA by 5'RACE template switching, adding a universal primer site and UMIs. MiXCR, applied by TCRdb to the 5' RACE reads, yields one record per CDR3 protein. The table includes about 210,000 distinct CDR3 sequences, around 6.7% detected once. The data belong to a study of T cells after yellow fever vaccination. Study results and limitations: Clonotype sharing between CD4 and CD8 compartments was small. Abundant contaminating clonotypes from the bulk population could appear in FACS-sorted repertoires.

Germline V gives CDR1 LNHNV, CDR2 YYDKDF (reference sequence). The CDR3 loop spans 15 amino acids. V lost 3 bases to trimming and J lost 8 bases, with 16 bases between them. This specimen was CD4+ T cells sorted from PBMCs, taken on the day of the yellow fever booster vaccination. The sequence was collected from a man between 25 and 39 years old who received the YFV17D yellow fever vaccine. This rearrangement joins TRBV15 to TRBJ1-4; TRBD1 might be the D (6 bases). This chain's CDR3 is CATSRGQGLKEKLFF. CDR3 bases: TGTGCCACCAGCAGGGGTCAGGGGTTAAAAGAAAAACTGTTTTTT.